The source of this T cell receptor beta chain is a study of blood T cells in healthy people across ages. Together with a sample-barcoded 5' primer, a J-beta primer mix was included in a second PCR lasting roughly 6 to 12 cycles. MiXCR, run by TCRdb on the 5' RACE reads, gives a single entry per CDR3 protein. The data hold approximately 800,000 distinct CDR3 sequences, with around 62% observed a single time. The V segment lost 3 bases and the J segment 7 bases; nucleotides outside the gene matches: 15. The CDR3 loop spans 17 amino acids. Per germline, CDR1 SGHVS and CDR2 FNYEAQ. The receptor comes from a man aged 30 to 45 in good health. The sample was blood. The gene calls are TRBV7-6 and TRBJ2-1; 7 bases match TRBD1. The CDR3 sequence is CASSFGPNIYRGNEQFF. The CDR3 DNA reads TGTGCCAGCAGCTTCGGGCCGAACATATACAGGGGAAATGAGCAGTTCTTC.